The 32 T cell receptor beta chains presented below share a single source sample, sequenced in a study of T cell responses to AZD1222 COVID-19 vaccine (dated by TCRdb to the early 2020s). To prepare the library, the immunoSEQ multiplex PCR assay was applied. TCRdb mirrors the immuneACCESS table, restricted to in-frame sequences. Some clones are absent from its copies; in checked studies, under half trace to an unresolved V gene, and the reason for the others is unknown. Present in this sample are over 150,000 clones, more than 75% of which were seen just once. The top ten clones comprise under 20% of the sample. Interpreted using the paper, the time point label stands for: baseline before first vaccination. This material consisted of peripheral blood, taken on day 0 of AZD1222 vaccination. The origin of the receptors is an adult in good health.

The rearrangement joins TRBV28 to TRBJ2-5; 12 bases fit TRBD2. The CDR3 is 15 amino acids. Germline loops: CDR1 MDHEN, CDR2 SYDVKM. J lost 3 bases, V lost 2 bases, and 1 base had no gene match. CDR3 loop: CASSLPSGGEETQYF. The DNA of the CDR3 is TGTGCCAGCAGTTTACCTAGCGGGGGGGAAGAGACCCAGTACTTC.

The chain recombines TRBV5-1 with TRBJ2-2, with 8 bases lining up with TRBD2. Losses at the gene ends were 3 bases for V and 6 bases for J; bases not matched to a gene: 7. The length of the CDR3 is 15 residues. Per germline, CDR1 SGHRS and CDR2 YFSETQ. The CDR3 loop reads CASSSWTSRAGELFF. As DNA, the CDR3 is TGCGCCAGCAGCTCCTGGACTAGCAGGGCCGGGGAGCTGTTTTTT.

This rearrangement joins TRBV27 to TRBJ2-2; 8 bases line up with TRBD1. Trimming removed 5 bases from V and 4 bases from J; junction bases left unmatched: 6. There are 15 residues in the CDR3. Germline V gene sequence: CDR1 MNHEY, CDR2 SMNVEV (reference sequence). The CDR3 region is CASSPGTGVTGELFF. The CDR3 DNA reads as TGTGCCAGCAGTCCAGGGACAGGAGTCACCGGGGAGCTGTTTTTT.

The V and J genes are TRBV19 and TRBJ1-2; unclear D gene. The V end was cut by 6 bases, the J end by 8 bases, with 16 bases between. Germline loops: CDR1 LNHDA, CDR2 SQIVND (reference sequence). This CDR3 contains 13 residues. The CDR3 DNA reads TGTGCCAGTAGGGCGACCGGCTTTGAGGGCTACACCTTC. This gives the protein CASRATGFEGYTF.

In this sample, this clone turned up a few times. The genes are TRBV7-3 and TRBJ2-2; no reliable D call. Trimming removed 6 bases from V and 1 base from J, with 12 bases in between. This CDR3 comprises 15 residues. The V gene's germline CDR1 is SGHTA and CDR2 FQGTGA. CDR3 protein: CASRSRAGNTGELFF. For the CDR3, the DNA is TGTGCCAGCAGGTCCCGGGCCGGGAACACCGGGGAGCTGTTTTTT.

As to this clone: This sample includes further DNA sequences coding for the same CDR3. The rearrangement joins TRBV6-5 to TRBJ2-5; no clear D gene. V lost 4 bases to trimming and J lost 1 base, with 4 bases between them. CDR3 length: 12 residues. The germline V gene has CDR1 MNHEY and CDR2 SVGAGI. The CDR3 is CASSSSQETQYF. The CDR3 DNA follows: TGTGCCAGCAGTTCCTCCCAAGAGACCCAGTACTTC.

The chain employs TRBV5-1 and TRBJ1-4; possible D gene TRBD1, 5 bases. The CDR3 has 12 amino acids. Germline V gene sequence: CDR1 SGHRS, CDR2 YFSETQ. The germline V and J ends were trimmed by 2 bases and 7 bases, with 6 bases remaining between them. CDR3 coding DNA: TGCGCCAGCAGCTTCCAGGGTGAAAAACTGTTTTTT. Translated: CASSFQGEKLFF.

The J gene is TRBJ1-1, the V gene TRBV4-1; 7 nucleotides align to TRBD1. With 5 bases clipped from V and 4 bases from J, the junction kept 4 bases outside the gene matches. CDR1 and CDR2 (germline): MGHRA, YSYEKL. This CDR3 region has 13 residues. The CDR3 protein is CASSSTGFTEAFF. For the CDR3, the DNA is TGCGCCAGCAGCTCGACAGGGTTCACTGAAGCTTTCTTT.

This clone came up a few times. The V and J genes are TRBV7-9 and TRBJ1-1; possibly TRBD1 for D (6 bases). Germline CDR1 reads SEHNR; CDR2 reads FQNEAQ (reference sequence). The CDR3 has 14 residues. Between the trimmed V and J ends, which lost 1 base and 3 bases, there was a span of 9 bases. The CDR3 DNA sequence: TGTGCCAGCAGCTTAGTGGACAGATACACTGAAGCTTTCTTT. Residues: CASSLVDRYTEAFF.

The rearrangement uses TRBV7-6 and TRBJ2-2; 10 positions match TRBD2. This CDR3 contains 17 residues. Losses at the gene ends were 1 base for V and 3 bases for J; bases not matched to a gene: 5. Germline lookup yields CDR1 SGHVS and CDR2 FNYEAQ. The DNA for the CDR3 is TGTGCCAGCAGCTTAGTCTCCAGCGGGGGGGACACCGGGGAGCTGTTTTTT. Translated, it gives CASSLVSSGGDTGELFF.

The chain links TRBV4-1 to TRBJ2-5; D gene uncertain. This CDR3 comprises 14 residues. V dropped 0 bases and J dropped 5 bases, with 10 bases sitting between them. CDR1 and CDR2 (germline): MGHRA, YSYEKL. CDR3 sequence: CASSQEETRETQYF. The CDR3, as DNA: TGCGCCAGCAGCCAAGAGGAGACTCGGGAGACCCAGTACTTC.

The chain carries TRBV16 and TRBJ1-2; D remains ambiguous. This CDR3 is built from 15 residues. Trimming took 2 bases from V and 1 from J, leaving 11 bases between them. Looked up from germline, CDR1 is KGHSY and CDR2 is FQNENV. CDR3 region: CASSQNPSVNYGYTF. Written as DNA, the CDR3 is TGTGCCAGCAGCCAAAATCCTTCGGTTAACTATGGCTACACCTTC.

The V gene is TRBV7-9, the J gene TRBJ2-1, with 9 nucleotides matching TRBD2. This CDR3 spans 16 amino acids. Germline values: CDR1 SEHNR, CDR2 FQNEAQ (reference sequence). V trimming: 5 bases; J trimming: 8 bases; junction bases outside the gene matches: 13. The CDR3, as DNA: TGTGCCAGCAGCGTGGGGACTGCGGGGGGGCCGGATGAGCAGTTCTTC. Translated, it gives CASSVGTAGGPDEQFF.

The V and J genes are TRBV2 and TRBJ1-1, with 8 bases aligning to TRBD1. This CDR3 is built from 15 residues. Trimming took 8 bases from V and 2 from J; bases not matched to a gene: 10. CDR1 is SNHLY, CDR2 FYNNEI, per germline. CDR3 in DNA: TGTGCCAGCCGGGGCGCAGGGGGCATCAACACTGAAGCTTTCTTT. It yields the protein CASRGAGGINTEAFF.

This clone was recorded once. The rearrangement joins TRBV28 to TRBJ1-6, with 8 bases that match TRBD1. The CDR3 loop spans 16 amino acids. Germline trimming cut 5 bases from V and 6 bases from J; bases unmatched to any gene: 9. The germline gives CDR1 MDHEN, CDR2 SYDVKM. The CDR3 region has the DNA TGTGCCAGCAGTCTGCCAGGGGGCGCCGGTAATTCACCCCTCCACTTT. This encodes CASSLPGGAGNSPLHF.

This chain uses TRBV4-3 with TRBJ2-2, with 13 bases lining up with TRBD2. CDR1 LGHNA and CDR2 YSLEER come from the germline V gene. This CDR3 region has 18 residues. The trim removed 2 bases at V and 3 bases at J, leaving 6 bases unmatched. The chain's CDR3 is CASSQILAGGPDTGELFF. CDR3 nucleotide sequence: TGCGCCAGCAGCCAAATACTAGCGGGGGGGCCGGACACCGGGGAGCTGTTTTTT.

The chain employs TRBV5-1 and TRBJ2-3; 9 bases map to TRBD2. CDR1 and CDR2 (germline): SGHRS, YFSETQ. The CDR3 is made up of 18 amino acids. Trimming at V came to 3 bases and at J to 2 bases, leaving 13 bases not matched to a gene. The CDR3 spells CASSSNPITSGFTDTQYF. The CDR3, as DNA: TGCGCCAGCAGCTCTAACCCCATAACTAGCGGGTTCACAGATACGCAGTATTTT.

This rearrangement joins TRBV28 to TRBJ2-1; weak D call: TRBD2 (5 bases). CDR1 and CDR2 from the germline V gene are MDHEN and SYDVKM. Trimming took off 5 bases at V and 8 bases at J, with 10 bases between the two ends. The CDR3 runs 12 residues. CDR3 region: CASSPPGYEQFF. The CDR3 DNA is TGTGCCAGCAGTCCCCCGGGGTATGAGCAGTTCTTC.

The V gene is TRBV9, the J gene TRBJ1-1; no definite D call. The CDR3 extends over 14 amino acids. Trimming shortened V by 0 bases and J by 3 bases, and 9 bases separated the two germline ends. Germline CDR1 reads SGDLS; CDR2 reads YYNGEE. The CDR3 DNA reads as TGTGCCAGCAGCGTAGGGTGGAAGGACACTGAAGCTTTCTTT. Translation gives CASSVGWKDTEAFF.

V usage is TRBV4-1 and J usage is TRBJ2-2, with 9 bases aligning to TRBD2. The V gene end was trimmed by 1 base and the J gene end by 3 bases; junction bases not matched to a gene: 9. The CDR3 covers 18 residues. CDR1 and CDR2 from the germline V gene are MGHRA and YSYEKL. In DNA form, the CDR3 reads TGCGCCAGCAGCCAAGGGGGTAGCGGGAGCCATTACACCGGGGAGCTGTTTTTT. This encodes CASSQGGSGSHYTGELFF.

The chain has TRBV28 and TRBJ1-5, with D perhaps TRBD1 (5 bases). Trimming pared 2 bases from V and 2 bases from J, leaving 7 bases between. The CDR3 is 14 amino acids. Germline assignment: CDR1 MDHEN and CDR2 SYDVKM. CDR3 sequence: CASSLQGGNQPQHF. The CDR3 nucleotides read TGTGCCAGCAGTTTACAGGGTGGCAATCAGCCCCAGCATTTT.

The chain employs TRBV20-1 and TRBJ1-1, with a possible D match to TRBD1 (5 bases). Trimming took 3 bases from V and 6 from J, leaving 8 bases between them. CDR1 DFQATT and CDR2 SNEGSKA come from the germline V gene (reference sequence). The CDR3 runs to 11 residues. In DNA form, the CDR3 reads TGCAGTGCTAGGGGGGAGGCTGAAGCTTTCTTT. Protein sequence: CSARGEAEAFF.

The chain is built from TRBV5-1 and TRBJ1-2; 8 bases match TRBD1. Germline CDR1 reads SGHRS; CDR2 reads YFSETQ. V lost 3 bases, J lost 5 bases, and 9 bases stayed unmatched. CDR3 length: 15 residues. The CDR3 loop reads CASSSHTGTGYGYTF. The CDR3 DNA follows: TGCGCCAGCAGCTCTCACACCGGGACAGGATATGGCTACACCTTC.

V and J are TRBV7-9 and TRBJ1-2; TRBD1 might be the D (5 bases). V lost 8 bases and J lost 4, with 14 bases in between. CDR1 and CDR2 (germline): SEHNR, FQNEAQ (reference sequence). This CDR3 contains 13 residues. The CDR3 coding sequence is TGTGCCAGCGGCAAGGCAGGGCTCTATGGCTACACCTTC. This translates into CASGKAGLYGYTF.

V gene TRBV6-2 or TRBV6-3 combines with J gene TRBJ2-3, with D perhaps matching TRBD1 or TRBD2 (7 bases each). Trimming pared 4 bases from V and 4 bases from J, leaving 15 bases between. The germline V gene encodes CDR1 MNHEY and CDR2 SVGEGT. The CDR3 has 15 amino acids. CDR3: CASSLWGGGPDTQYF. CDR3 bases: TGTGCCAGCAGTTTATGGGGAGGGGGCCCAGATACGCAGTATTTT.

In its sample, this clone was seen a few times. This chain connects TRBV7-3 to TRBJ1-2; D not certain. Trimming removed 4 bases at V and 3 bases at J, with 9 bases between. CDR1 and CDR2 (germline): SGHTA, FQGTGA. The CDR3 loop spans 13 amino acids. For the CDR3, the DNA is TGTGCCAGCAGCTCTGGCGGGGACTATGGCTACACCTTC. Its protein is CASSSGGDYGYTF.

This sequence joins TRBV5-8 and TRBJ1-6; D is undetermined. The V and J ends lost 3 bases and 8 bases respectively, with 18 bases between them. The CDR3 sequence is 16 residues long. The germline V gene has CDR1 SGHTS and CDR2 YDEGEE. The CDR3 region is CASSSSPGIQDSPLHF. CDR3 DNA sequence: TGTGCCAGCAGCTCGTCACCGGGGATTCAAGATTCACCCCTCCACTTT.

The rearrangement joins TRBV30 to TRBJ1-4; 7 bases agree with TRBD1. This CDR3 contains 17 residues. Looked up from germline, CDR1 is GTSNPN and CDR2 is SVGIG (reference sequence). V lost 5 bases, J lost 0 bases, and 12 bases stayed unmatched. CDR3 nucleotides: TGTGCCTGGGGAGAGGGGGCAACCAGCGCAACTAATGAAAAACTGTTTTTT. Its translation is CAWGEGATSATNEKLFF.

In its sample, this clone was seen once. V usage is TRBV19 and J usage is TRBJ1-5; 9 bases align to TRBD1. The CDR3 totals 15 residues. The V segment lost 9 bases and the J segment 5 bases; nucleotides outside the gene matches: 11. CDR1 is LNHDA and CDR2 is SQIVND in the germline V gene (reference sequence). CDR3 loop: CASLGGDRAYQPQHF. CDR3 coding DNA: TGTGCCAGCCTAGGGGGGGACAGGGCATATCAGCCCCAGCATTTT.

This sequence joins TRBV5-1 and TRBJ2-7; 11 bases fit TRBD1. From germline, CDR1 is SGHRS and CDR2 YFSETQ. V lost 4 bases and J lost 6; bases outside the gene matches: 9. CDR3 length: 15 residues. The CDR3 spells CASSPRGTGGVEQYF. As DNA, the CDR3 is TGCGCCAGCAGCCCTCGGGGGACAGGGGGAGTCGAGCAGTACTTC.

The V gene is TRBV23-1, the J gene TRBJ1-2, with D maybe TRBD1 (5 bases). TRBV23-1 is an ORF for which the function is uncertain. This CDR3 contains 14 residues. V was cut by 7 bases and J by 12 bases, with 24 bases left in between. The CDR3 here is CASIPGPQLNCDTF. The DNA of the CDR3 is TGCGCCAGCATCCCGGGACCACAATTAAATTGTGACACCTTC.

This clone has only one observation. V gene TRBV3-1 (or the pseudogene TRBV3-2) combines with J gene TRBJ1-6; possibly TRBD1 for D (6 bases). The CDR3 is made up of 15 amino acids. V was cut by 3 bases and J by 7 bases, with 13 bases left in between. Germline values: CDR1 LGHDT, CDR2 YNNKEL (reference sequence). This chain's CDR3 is CASSHPKGGNSPLHF. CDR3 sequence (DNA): TGTGCCAGCAGCCACCCCAAAGGGGGGAATTCACCCCTCCACTTT.